This TCR beta chain was captured in a study of blood T cell repertoires in COVID-19. Study information: From T cells, B-cell-depleted T cells, or PBMCs came the material, which was cDNA or gDNA.

In the original workflow: Amplification of reference gene primers provided the estimated nucleated cell counts. Here immunoSEQ multiplex PCR was the method, and the copy in TCRdb shows in-frame clones only, minus some. V and J calls and clone size are given by that table; D and trimming were obtained from the DNA. This sample yields hundreds of thousands of clones, of which approximately 90% are seen a single time; roughly a tenth belongs to the top ten. In its sample, this clone was seen many times. Membership in each cohort depended on participant-reported clinical history. CDR3 length: 16 amino acids. Germline V gene sequence: CDR1 MNHNS, CDR2 SASEGT. The V gene end was trimmed by 2 bases and the J gene end by 4 bases; junction bases not matched to a gene: 7.

Material: PBMCs or T cells enriched from blood (not recorded which). J is TRBJ1-1 and V is TRBV6-1; 10 nucleotides line up with TRBD1. The sequence was obtained from a woman in her 50s who had recovered from COVID-19. The CDR3 region has the DNA TGTGCCAGCAGTGAACTTCCCGGACAGGGGGTCACTGAAGCTTTCTTT. Protein product: CASSELPGQGVTEAFF.